The source of this TCR beta chain is a study of neurological immune-mediated disorders. Study-level results: Private repertoires in all groups were suggested, as expanded clones shared no CDR3 amino acid sequences across subjects.

The CDR3 is 15 residues long. Trimming removed 4 bases from V and 1 base from J; junction bases left unmatched: 5. Germline CDR1 and CDR2: SGHKS and YYEKEE (reference sequence). As for the cDNA, it was generated by 5'RACE with 10-nucleotide random UMIs. In every sequencing run, more than 170 million TCR-beta sequences were generated from 15-18 subjects. MiXCR, applied by TCRdb to the 5' RACE reads, yields one record per CDR3 protein. In the table there are under 90,000 distinct CDR3 sequences, about 9.4% of which are singletons. In this sample, this clonotype turned up many times. Antigen: not known. Unsorted libraries were derived from 2 million PBMCs stored at -80 C.

This sequence joins TRBV5-5 and TRBJ2-1, with 7 bases that match TRBD1. This clonotype was obtained from a man in his fifties in good health. Sequencing was carried out using PBMCs. The CDR3 sequence is CASSPGQTSYNEQFF. CDR3 DNA sequence: TGTGCCAGCAGCCCGGGACAGACTTCCTACAATGAGCAGTTCTTC.